The text below deals with one TCR beta chain. These data are taken from a study of blood T cell repertoires in COVID-19. The method was immunoSEQ multiplex PCR; TCRdb's version includes in-frame clones alone and lacks a portion of them. Of about 180,000 clones in the sample, roughly 86% were seen once. The sample taken for sequencing was PBMCs or T cells enriched from blood (not recorded which). The TCR sequence derives from a woman aged 30 to 39 who had recovered from COVID-19.

CDR3 amino acids: CASSPLLNTEAFF. CDR3 DNA: TGTGCCAGCTCACCACTCTTGAACACTGAAGCTTTCTTT. The rearrangement links TRBV18 to TRBJ1-1; no clear D gene. This CDR3 region has 13 residues. Deletions cut 1 base from V and 0 bases from J, with 3 bases between. Looked up from germline, CDR1 is KGHSH and CDR2 is LQKENI.